Listed below are T cell receptor beta chains from one sample, sequenced in a study of molecular identifiers for immune sequencing clone quantification. TCRdb ran MiXCR on the PCR reads and lists one entry per CDR3 protein. The sample carries around 89,000 distinct CDR3 sequences, around 19% recorded once. The sample consisted of naive CD8+ T cells from blood, with Jurkat cell RNA spiked in. Receptors originate from a human donor in good health. Some libraries in this study had Jurkat cell RNA spiked in. The CDR3 runs from the conserved cysteine through the conserved F or W. D genes are given only for firm matches.

V	J	D	CDR3
TRBV5-6	TRBJ1-1	.	CASSLGIEAFF
TRBV11-2	TRBJ2-1	TRBD2	CASSISGGAYNEQFF
TRBV5-1	TRBJ2-3	.	CVSSSGEWRVTDTQYF
TRBV19	TRBJ2-7	.	CASSPEGRTFYEQYF
TRBV20-1	TRBJ2-3	TRBD2	CSATGLAGGVRTDTQYF
TRBV6-6	TRBJ1-5	.	CASSYARYSNQPQHF
TRBV6-5	TRBJ2-7	TRBD2	CASSYSGRVEQYF
TRBV30	TRBJ2-7	.	CAWSIGSYEQYF
TRBV7-8	TRBJ2-2	.	CASSPLLAGELFF
TRBV20-1	TRBJ1-5	.	CSASQARGYSNQPQHF
TRBV5-5	TRBJ2-7	TRBD1	CASSPPGQGAYEQYF
TRBV12-3/TRBV12-4	TRBJ2-2	TRBD1	CASSGTGENYGELFF
TRBV7-9	TRBJ2-2	TRBD1	CASSPGTGPGELFF
TRBV20-1	TRBJ1-3	.	CSARAGVADPSSGNTIYF
TRBV7-2	TRBJ1-1	.	CASSPPFGLEAFF
TRBV30	TRBJ2-5	.	CAWNRGQTQYF
TRBV19	TRBJ2-2	TRBD1	CASSPKPGGKDTGELFF
TRBV4-3	TRBJ1-4	.	CASSQRDGNEKLFF
TRBV10-3	TRBJ1-2	.	CASRGDNYGYTF
TRBV7-2	TRBJ2-7	.	CASSLSAGAYEQYF
TRBV10-3	TRBJ2-7	.	CAISVGNAYEQYF
TRBV6-2/TRBV6-3	TRBJ2-7	TRBD2	CASSHPPLAVYEQYF
TRBV13	TRBJ1-1	.	CASSPGRGAEAFF
TRBV10-3	TRBJ2-3	.	CAISEEEGLLDTQYF
TRBV11-2	TRBJ2-2	.	CASSFAARTENTGELFF
TRBV5-5	TRBJ2-1	.	CASSYPAGPYNEQFF
TRBV12-3/TRBV12-4	TRBJ1-5	TRBD1	CASSLGTGSNQPQHF
TRBV4-2	TRBJ2-7	.	CASSQDRFPLGEQYF
TRBV12-3/TRBV12-4	TRBJ2-5	.	CASSLVSPSVTQYF
TRBV30	TRBJ1-1	.	CAWSVLGGGLTEAFF
TRBV9	TRBJ2-7	TRBD1	CASSRGQGQTYEQYF
TRBV29-1	TRBJ2-2	.	CSVPQAGELFF
TRBV7-9	TRBJ1-2	.	CASSEDRDPYGYTF
TRBV20-1	TRBJ2-3	.	CSASKVGASTDTQYF
TRBV5-1	TRBJ2-7	.	CASSLAGGDYNYEQYF
TRBV27	TRBJ1-4	.	CASSLLGATNEKLFF
TRBV27	TRBJ2-7	.	CASSLSPNPHEQYF
TRBV6-5	TRBJ2-2	.	CASSYSRIGRELFF
TRBV6-5	TRBJ1-5	.	CASGRADDNQPQHF
TRBV7-6	TRBJ2-3	.	CASSPPDLDTQYF
TRBV10-3	TRBJ2-7	TRBD2	CAISESEGTTYEQYF
TRBV27	TRBJ2-1	.	CASSPIPADYNEQFF
TRBV4-3	TRBJ2-3	TRBD2	CASSQEPSGASTDTQYF